The rows below give T cell receptor beta chains drawn from one sample of a study of T cell responses to AZD1222 COVID-19 vaccine. Assay used: immunoSEQ multiplex PCR; TCRdb lists only in-frame clones, some missing. Counted here are around 140,000 clones, 90% to 95% occurring once; the ten biggest clones make up roughly 3.7%. The specimen was peripheral blood, collected on day 0 of AZD1222 vaccination. These receptors were collected from an adult in good health. Each CDR3 is given without its conserved first and last residue. Size tells how often a clone was seen (once, few, many) or the class of an expanded clone, and some rows leave it out.

>TRBV28|-|TRBJ1-3
ASIPAGPGNTIY
>TRBV5-5|-|TRBJ2-4
ASSLGGTGKNIQY
>TRBV7-2|few|TRBJ1-1
ASSLGPTVNTEAF
>TRBV19|-|TRBJ1-1
ASTHPPGQQNTEAF
>TRBV27|-|TRBJ2-5
ASSPIGTNRQKETQY
>TRBV7-2|-|TRBJ2-7
ASSLEVRGGYEQY
>TRBV11-2|-|TRBJ1-2
ASSLDREEGPRAGYT
>TRBV3-1/TRBV3-2|-|TRBJ2-3
ASSGDGGPDTQY
>TRBV6-2/TRBV6-3|-|TRBJ2-7
ASSTGTGSYEQY
>TRBV10-3|-|TRBJ1-1
AISESGRTNTEAF
>TRBV7-3|-|TRBJ2-1
ASSSAGASGAEQF
>TRBV6-5|few|TRBJ1-1
ASSYSPGGTEAF
>TRBV11-2|-|TRBJ2-5
ASSLDRGGETQY
>TRBV19|-|TRBJ2-3
ASRGWGDTQY
>TRBV5-4|-|TRBJ2-7
ASSLEARTGGYEQY
>TRBV5-1|-|TRBJ1-6
ASSLDVQENSPLH
>TRBV15|-|TRBJ1-5
ATSRADRGGQPQH
>TRBV7-9|-|TRBJ1-4
ASSPARGGEKLF
>TRBV19|-|TRBJ1-1
ASSSGRDTEAF
>TRBV27|once|TRBJ2-1
ASSLFLDYNYNEQF
>TRBV21-1|few|TRBJ1-5
ASSRDRGRNQPQH
>TRBV6-5|-|TRBJ1-2
ASSWGPYGYT
>TRBV5-4|-|TRBJ2-7
ASSVAGTGVHEQY
>TRBV2|-|TRBJ1-3
ASSEGRDSKSGNTIY
>TRBV27|-|TRBJ1-3
ASSYTSSGNTIY
>TRBV7-2|-|TRBJ2-7
ASSTSGYEQY
>TRBV19|-|TRBJ2-7
ASSTTWASYEQY
>TRBV21-1|few|TRBJ1-6
ARPLCGFRSPLH
>TRBV5-1|-|TRBJ2-1
ASSLEGRGSYNEQF
>TRBV5-1|-|TRBJ2-7
ASSRAGDRLSYEQY
>TRBV19|-|TRBJ1-4
ASSLSATNEKLF
>TRBV18|-|TRBJ2-3
ASSPRGLLTGEGTQY
>TRBV5-6|once|TRBJ1-6
ASSSYREALSENSPLH
>TRBV5-1|-|TRBJ2-7
ASSSRASGSYEQY
>TRBV28|-|TRBJ1-3
ASSLPTAFSGNTIY
>TRBV9|-|TRBJ2-2
ASSVETGVHGELF
>TRBV5-1|-|TRBJ1-2
ASSPSGTNYGYT
>TRBV3-1/TRBV3-2|-|TRBJ2-1
ASSQAGFSYNEQF
>TRBV19|-|TRBJ1-4
ASAQGRTGGNEKLF
>TRBV7-8|-|TRBJ1-1
ASSPQRGLAF
>TRBV3-1/TRBV3-2|-|TRBJ2-1
ASSQDTSGPYNEQF
>TRBV2|-|TRBJ1-5
ASRKDAGYWPQH
>TRBV6-5|-|TRBJ1-2
ASSLSGREGYT
>TRBV6-4|-|TRBJ1-5
ASSERTGGSQPQH
>TRBV27|-|TRBJ2-3
ASGPAGRPDTQY
>TRBV10-3|-|TRBJ2-7
AISEILAGGTQQY
>TRBV6-5|-|TRBJ2-2
ASSREGWVWELF